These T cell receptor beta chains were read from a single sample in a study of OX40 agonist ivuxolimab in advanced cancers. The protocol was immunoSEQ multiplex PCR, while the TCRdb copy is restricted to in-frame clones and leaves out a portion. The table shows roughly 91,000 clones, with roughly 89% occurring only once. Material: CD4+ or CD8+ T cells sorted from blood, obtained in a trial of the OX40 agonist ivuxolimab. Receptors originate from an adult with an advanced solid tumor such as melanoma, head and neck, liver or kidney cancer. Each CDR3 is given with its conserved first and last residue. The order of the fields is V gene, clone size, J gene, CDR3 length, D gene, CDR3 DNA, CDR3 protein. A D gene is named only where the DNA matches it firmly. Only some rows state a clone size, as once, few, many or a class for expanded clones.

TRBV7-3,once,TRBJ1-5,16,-,TGTGCCAGCAGCTTAGTCGAGACTGGTAGCAATCAGCCCCAGCATTTT,CASSLVETGSNQPQHF
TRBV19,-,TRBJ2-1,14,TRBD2,TGTGCCAGTAACGCCGGGACTAAAAACAATGAGCAGTTCTTC,CASNAGTKNNEQFF
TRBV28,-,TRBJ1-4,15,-,TGTGCCAGCAGTTTAAGGACCCTCAACAATGAAAAACTGTTTTTT,CASSLRTLNNEKLFF
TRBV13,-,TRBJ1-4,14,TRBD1,TGTGCCAGCAGCTTAGGACAGGGGAATGAAAAACTGTTTTTT,CASSLGQGNEKLFF
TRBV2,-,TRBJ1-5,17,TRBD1,TGTGCCAGCAGTGAAAGGACAGGGAGGGATAGCAATCAGCCCCAGCATTTT,CASSERTGRDSNQPQHF
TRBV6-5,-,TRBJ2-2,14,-,TGTGCCAGCTCCGAGACTAGGGGAACCGGGGAGCTGTTTTTT,CASSETRGTGELFF
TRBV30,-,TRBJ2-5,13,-,TGTGCCTGGACTGCAGGGAACCAAGAGACCCAGTACTTC,CAWTAGNQETQYF
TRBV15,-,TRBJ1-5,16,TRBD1,TGTGCCACCAGCACAGGGACAGCGAGGGGCAATCAGCCCCAGCATTTT,CATSTGTARGNQPQHF
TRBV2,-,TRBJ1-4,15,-,TGTGCCAGTTCGGTGTCAGGGGCAGGGAATGAAAAACTGTTTTTT,CASSVSGAGNEKLFF
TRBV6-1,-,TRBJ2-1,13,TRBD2,TGTGCCAGCAGTGAAGGGGGGGGAAATGAGCAGTTCTTC,CASSEGGGNEQFF
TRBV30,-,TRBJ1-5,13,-,TGTGCCTGGACTGCCCAGGGCGATCAGCCCCAGCATTTT,CAWTAQGDQPQHF
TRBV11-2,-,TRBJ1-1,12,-,TGTGCCAGCAGCTTCGGGGGGACTGAAGCTTTCTTT,CASSFGGTEAFF
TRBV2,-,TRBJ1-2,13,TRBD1,TGTGCCAGCAGGGGGGGGACAGACTATGGCTACACCTTC,CASRGGTDYGYTF
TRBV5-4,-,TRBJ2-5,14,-,TGTGCCAGCAGCTTGGTTGGCCTCGGGGAGACCCAGTACTTC,CASSLVGLGETQYF
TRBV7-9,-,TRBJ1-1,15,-,TGTGCCAGCAGCTTGTCCCCCGGGGGCTACACTGAAGCTTTCTTT,CASSLSPGGYTEAFF
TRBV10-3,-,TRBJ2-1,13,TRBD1,TGTGCCACAAGACAGGGGGCGGAAAATGAGCAGTTCTTC,CATRQGAENEQFF
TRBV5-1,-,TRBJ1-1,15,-,TGCGCCAGCAGCTCCGGAACAGTCCGGGTAGATGAAGCTTTCTTT,CASSSGTVRVDEAFF
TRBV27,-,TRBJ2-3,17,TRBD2,TGTGCCAGCAGCCCGCTGACTAGCGGGGGGGCCGTAGATACGCAGTATTTT,CASSPLTSGGAVDTQYF
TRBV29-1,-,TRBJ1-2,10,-,TGCAGCGTTGATCGGGACGGATTCACCTTC,CSVDRDGFTF
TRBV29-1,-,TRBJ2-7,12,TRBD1,TGCAGCGGGGTTACAGGGGGCTACGAGCAGTACTTC,CSGVTGGYEQYF
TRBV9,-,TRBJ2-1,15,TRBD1,TGTGCCAGCAGCGCGGGACAGGGGCGTTACAATGAGCAGTTCTTC,CASSAGQGRYNEQFF
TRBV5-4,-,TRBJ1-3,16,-,TGTGCCAGCAGCTTGGGCGCCCCGAGCTCTGGAAACACCATATATTTT,CASSLGAPSSGNTIYF
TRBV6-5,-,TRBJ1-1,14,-,TGTGCCAGCAGTTATGGGCAGATCAACACTGAAGCTTTCTTT,CASSYGQINTEAFF
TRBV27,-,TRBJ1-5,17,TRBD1,TGTGCCAGCAGGCACCTCCGGGACAGTTATAGCAATCAGCCCCAGCATTTT,CASRHLRDSYSNQPQHF
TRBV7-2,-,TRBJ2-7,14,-,TGTGCCAGCAGTCCCCGGGCCCTCACGGGGGAGCAGTACTTC,CASSPRALTGEQYF
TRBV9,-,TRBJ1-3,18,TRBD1,TGTGCCAGCAGCGTAGCTACCGGGACAGGGCTTCGGGGAAACACCATATATTTT,CASSVATGTGLRGNTIYF
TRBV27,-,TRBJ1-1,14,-,TGTGCCAGCAGTTTAGAGGGACTCGCTACTGAAGCTTTCTTT,CASSLEGLATEAFF
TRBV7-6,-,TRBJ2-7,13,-,TGTGCCAGCAGCCCCGGCCCGCGTCTCGAGCAGTACTTC,CASSPGPRLEQYF
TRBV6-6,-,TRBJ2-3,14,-,TGTGCCAGCAGTTACTCCAGAAGCACAGATACGCAGTATTTT,CASSYSRSTDTQYF
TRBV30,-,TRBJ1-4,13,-,TGTGCCGGCACCGGACAATTTAATGAAAAACTGTTTTTT,CAGTGQFNEKLFF
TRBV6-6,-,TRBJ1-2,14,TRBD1,TGTGCCAGCAGGACAGGGGGAGGTGGCTATGGCTACACCTTC,CASRTGGGGYGYTF
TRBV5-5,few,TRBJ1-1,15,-,TGTGCCAGCAGCGGACAATTTAGCATGAACACTGAAGCTTTCTTT,CASSGQFSMNTEAFF
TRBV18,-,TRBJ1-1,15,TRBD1,TGTGCCAGCTCACCGGGAGGACAGGGGAGCACTGAAGCTTTCTTT,CASSPGGQGSTEAFF
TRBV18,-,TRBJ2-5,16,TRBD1,TGTGCCAGCTCACCGACGATTCAGGGGGATGGAGAGACCCAGTACTTC,CASSPTIQGDGETQYF
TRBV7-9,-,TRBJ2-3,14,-,TGTGCCAGCAGGGGGCGGGGGCCCACAGATACGCAGTATTTT,CASRGRGPTDTQYF
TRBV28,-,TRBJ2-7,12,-,TGTGCCAGCACGTCCTTTTCCTACGAGCAGTACTTC,CASTSFSYEQYF
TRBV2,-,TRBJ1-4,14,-,TGTGCCAGCAGTGAGGCGATAGCTAATGAAAAACTGTTTTTT,CASSEAIANEKLFF
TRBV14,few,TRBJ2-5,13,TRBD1,TGTGCCAGCACCAGACAGGGGAAAGAGACCCAGTACTTC,CASTRQGKETQYF
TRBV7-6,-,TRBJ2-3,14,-,TGTGCCAGCAGCTTACGGTACTCCTCAGATACGCAGTATTTT,CASSLRYSSDTQYF
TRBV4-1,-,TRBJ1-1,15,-,TGCGCCAGCAGCCAAGATCGAGGGAAGAGGACTGAAGCTTTCTTT,CASSQDRGKRTEAFF
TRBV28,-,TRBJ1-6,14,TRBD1,TGTGCCAGCAGTCTACAGGGGATAGACTCACCCCTCCACTTT,CASSLQGIDSPLHF
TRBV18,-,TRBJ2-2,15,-,TGTGCCAGCTCACCGAGACAGGCGAACACCGGGGAGCTGTTTTTT,CASSPRQANTGELFF
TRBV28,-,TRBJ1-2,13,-,TGTGCCAGCAGTTTCCAGGGTTTATCAGGCTACACCTTC,CASSFQGLSGYTF
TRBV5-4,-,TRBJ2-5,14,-,TGTGCCAGCCCATCGGGGGGCGCGTCGGAGACCCAGTACTTC,CASPSGGASETQYF
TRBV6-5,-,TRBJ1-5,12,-,TGTGCCAGCAGTTACATCAATCAGCCCCAGCATTTT,CASSYINQPQHF
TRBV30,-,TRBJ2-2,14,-,TGTGCCTGGAGTGTATACAGGGCCACCGGGGAGCTGTTTTTT,CAWSVYRATGELFF
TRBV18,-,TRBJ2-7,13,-,TGTGCCAGCTCACCGAAAGTGCCCCACGAGCAGTACTTC,CASSPKVPHEQYF
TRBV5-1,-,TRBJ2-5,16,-,TGCGCCAGCAGCTTGTTGGGGACTGTGTACCAAGAGACCCAGTACTTC,CASSLLGTVYQETQYF
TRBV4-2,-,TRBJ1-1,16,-,TGTGCCAGCAGCCAAGAGAGGGCTGGGGGGAACACTGAAGCTTTCTTT,CASSQERAGGNTEAFF
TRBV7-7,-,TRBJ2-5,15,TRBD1,TGTGCTAGCAGCCCAGGGGGAACGTACCAAGAGACCCAGTACTTC,CASSPGGTYQETQYF
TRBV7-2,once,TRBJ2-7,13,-,TGTGCCAGCAGCTTAGGACATAGCTACGAGCAGTACTTC,CASSLGHSYEQYF
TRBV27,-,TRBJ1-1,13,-,TGTGCCAGCAGTATCGCCAGCGGGACTGAAGCTTTCTTT,CASSIASGTEAFF
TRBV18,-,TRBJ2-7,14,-,TGTGCCAGCTCACCATATGAGTCCTCCTACGAGCAGTACTTC,CASSPYESSYEQYF
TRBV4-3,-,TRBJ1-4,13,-,TGCGCCAGCAGCCAAGTGCCCAATGAAAAACTGTTTTTT,CASSQVPNEKLFF
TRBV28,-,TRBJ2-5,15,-,TGTGCCAGCACCTCCGGGCCTGGGAACCAAGAGACCCAGTACTTC,CASTSGPGNQETQYF